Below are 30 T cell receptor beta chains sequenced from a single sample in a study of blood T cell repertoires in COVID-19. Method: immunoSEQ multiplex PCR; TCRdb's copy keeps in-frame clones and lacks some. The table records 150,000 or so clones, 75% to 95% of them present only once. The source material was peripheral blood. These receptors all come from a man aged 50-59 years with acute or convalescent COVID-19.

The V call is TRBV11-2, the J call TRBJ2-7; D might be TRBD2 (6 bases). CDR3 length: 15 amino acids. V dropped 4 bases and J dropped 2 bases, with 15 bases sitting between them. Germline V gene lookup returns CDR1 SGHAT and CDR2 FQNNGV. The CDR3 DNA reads TGTGCCAGCAGCTCCTATCGGGGGACCGCCTACGAGCAGTACTTC. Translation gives CASSSYRGTAYEQYF.

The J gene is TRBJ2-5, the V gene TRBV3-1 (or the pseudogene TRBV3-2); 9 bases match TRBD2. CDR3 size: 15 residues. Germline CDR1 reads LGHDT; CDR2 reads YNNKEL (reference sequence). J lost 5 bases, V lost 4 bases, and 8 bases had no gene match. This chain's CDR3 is CASSLSAGGPETQYF. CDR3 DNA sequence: TGTGCCAGCAGCCTTTCGGCGGGAGGGCCGGAGACCCAGTACTTC.

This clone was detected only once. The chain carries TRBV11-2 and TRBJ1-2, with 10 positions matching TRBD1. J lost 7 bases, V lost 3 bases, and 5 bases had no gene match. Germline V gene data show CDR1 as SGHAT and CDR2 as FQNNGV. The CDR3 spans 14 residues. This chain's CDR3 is CASSLGQGLVGYTF. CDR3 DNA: TGTGCCAGCAGCTTGGGACAGGGGTTGGTTGGCTACACCTTC.

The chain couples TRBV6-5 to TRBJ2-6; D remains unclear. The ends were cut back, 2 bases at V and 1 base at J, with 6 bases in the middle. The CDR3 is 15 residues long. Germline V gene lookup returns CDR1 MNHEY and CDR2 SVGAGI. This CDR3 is CASSYRGSGANVLTF. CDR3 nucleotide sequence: TGTGCCAGCAGTTACCGCGGTTCTGGGGCCAACGTCCTGACTTTC.

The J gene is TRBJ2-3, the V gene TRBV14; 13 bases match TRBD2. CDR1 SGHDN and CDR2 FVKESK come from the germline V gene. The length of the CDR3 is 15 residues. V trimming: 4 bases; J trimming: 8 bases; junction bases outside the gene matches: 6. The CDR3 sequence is CASSPLAGGRSTQYF. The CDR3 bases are TGTGCCAGCAGCCCACTAGCGGGGGGGCGGAGTACGCAGTATTTT.

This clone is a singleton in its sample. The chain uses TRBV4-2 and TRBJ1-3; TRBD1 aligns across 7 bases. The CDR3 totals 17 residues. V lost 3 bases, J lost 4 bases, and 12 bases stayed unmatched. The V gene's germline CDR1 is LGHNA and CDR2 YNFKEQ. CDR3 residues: CASSQTRDRASGNTIYF. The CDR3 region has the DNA TGTGCCAGCAGCCAGACCCGAGACAGGGCCTCGGGAAACACCATATATTTT.

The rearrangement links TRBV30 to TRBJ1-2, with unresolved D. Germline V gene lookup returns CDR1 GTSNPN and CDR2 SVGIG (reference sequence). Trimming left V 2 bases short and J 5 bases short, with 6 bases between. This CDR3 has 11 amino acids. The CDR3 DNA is TGTGCCTGGAGTCCCAATTATGGCTACACCTTC. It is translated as CAWSPNYGYTF.

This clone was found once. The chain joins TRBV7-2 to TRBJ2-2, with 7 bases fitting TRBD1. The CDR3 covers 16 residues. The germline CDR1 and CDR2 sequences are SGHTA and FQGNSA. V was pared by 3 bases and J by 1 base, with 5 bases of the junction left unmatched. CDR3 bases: TGTGCCAGCAGCTTGTACCAGGGGGTGAACACCGGGGAGCTGTTTTTT. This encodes CASSLYQGVNTGELFF. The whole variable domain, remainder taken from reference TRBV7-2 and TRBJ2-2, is GAGVSQSPSNKVTEKGKDVELRCDPISGHTALYWYRQSLGQGLEFLIYFQGNSAPDKSGLPSDRFSAERTGGSVSTLTIQRTQQEDSAVYLCASSLYQGVNTGELFFGEGSRLTVL.

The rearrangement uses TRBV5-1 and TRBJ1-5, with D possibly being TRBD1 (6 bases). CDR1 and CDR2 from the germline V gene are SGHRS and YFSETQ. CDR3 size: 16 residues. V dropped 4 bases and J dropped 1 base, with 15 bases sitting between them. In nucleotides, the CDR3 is TGCGCCAGCAGCCCGTCACCAGGGGTAAGCAATCAGCCCCAGCATTTT. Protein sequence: CASSPSPGVSNQPQHF.

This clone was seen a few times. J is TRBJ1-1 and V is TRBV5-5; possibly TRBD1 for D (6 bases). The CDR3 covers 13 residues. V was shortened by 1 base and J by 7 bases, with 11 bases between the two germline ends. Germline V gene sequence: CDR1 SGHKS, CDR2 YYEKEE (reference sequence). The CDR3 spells CASSLFGTLEAFF. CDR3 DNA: TGTGCCAGCAGCTTGTTCGGGACACTTGAAGCTTTCTTT.

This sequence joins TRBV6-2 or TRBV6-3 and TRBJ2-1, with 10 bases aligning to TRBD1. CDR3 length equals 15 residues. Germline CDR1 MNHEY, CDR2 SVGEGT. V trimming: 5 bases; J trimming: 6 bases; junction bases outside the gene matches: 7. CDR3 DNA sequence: TGTGCCAGCAGTGTCCCGGGACAGGGGCGCAATGAGCAGTTCTTC. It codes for CASSVPGQGRNEQFF.

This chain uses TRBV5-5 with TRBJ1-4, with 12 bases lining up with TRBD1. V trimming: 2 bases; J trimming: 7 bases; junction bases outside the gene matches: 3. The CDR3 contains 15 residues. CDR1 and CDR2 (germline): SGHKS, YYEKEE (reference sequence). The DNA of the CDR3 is TGTGCCAGCAGCTTAGGGACAGGGGGCGGTGAAAAACTGTTTTTT. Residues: CASSLGTGGGEKLFF.

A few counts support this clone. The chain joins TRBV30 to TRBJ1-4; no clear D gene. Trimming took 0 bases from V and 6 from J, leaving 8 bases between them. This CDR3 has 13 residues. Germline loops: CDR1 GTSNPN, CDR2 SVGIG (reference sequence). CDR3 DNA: TGTGCCTGGAGTGTGAGTCTTTATGAAAAACTGTTTTTT. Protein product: CAWSVSLYEKLFF.

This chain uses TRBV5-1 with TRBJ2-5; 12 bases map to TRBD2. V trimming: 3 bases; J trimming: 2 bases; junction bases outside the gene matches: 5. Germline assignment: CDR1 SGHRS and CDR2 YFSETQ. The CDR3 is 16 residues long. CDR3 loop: CASSSGTSGPQETQYF. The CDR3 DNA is TGCGCCAGCAGCTCTGGGACTAGCGGGCCTCAAGAGACCCAGTACTTC.

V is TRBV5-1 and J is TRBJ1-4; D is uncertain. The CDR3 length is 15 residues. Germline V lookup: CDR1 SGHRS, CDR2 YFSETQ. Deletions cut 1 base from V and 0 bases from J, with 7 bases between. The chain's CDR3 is CASSLTFATNEKLFF. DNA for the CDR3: TGCGCCAGCAGCTTGACATTCGCAACTAATGAAAAACTGTTTTTT.

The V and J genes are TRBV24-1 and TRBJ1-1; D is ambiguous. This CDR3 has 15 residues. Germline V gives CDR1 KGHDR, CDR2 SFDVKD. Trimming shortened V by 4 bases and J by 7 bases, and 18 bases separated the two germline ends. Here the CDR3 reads CATSDPKREGGEAFF. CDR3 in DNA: TGTGCCACCAGTGACCCGAAACGGGAGGGTGGTGAAGCTTTCTTT.

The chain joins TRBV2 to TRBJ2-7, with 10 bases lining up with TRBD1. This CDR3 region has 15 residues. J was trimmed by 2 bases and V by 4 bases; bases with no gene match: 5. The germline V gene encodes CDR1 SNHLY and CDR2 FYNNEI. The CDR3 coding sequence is TGTGCCAGCAGTGTTCCGGGACAGGGGACCTACGAGCAGTACTTC. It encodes CASSVPGQGTYEQYF. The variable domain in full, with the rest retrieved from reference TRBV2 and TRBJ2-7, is EPEVTQTPSHQVTQMGQEVILRCVPISNHLYFYWYRQILGQKVEFLVSFYNNEISEKSEIFDDQFSVERPDGSNFTLKIRSTKLEDSAMYFCASSVPGQGTYEQYFGPGTRLTVT.

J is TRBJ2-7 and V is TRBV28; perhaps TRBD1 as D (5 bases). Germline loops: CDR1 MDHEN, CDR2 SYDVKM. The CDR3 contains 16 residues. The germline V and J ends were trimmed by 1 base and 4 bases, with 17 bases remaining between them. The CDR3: CASSLSGQGGMYEQYV. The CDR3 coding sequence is TGTGCCAGCAGTTTATCAGGGCAGGGCGGAATGTACGAGCAGTACGTC.

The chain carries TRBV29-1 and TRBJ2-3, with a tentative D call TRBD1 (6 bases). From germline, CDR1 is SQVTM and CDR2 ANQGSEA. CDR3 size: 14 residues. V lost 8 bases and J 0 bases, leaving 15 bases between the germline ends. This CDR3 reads CSQGQTISTDTQYF. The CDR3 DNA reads TGCAGCCAGGGGCAAACCATTAGCACAGATACGCAGTATTTT.

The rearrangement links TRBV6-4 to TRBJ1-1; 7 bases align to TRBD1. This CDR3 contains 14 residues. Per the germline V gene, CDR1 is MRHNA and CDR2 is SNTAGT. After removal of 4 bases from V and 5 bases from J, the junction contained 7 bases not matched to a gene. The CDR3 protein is CASSAQTRGTEAFF. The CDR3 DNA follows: TGTGCCAGCAGTGCACAAACCAGGGGGACTGAAGCTTTCTTT.

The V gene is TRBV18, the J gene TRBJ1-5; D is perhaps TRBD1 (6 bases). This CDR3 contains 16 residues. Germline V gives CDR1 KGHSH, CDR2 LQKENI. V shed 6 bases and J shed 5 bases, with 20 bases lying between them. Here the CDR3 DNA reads TGTGCCAGCTCCTCCTTCGACACCAGGACAGATCAGCCCCAGCATTTT. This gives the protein CASSSFDTRTDQPQHF.

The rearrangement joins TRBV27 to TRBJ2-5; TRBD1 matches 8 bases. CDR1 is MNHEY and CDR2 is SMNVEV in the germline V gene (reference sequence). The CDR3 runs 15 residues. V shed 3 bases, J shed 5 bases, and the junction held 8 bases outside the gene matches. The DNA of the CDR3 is TGTGCCAGCAGTTTGGCAGGGGGCGGGCGGGAGACCCAGTACTTC. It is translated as CASSLAGGGRETQYF.

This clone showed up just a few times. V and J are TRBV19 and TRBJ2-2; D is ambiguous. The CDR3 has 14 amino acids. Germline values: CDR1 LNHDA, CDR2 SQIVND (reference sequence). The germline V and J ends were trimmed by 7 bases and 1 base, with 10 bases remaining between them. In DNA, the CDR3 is TGTGCCAGTATTAGGCGGCAGAACACCGGGGAGCTGTTTTTT. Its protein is CASIRRQNTGELFF. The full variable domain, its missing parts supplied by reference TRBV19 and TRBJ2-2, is DGGITQSPKYLFRKEGQNVTLSCEQNLNHDAMYWYRQDPGQGLRLIYYSQIVNDFQKGDIAEGYSVSREKKESFPLTVTSAQKNPTAFYLCASIRRQNTGELFFGEGSRLTVL.

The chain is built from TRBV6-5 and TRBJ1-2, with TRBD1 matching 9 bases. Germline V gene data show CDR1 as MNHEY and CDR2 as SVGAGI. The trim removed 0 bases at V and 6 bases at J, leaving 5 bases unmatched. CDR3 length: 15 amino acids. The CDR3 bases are TGTGCCAGCAGTTACTCCGGGACAGGGCCAAATGGCTACACCTTC. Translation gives CASSYSGTGPNGYTF.

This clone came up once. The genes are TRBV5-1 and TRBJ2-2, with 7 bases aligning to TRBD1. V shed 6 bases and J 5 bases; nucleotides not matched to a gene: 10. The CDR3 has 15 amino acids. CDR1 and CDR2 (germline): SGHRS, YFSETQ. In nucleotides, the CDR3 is TGCGCCAGCAATTGGGGTGCACAGGGGACCGGGGAGCTGTTTTTT. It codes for CASNWGAQGTGELFF.

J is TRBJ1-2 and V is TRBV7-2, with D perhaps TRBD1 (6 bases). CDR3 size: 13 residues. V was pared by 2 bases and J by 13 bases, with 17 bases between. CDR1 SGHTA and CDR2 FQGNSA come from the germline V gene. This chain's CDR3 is CASSLIGGREGTF. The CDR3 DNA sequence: TGTGCCAGCAGCTTAATCGGGGGCCGGGAGGGCACCTTC.

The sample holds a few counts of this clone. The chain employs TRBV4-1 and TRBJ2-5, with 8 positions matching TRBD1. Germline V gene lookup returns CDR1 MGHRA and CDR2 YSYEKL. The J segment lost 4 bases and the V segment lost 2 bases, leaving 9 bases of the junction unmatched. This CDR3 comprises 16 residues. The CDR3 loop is CASSQSLQGAGETQYF. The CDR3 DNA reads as TGCGCCAGCAGCCAATCACTTCAGGGGGCCGGAGAGACCCAGTACTTC.

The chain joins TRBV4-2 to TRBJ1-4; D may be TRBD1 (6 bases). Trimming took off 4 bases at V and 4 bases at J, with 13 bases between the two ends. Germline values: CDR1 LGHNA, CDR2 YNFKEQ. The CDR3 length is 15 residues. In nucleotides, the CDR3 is TGTGCCAGCAGCCTCCGACAGGCGAGTAATGAAAAACTGTTTTTT. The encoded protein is CASSLRQASNEKLFF.

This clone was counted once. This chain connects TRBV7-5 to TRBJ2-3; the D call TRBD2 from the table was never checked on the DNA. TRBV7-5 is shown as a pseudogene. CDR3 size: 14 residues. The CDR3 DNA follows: TGTGCCAGAAGCTGGACTACCGACGGAGATACGCAGTATTTT. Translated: CARSWTTDGDTQYF.

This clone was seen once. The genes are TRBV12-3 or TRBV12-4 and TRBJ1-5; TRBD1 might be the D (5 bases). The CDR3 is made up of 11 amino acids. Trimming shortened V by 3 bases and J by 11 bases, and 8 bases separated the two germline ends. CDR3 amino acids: CASSLGGAQHF. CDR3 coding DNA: TGTGCCAGCAGTTTGGGAGGGGCCCAGCATTTT.